This T cell receptor beta chain was identified in a study of OX40 agonist ivuxolimab in advanced cancers. General observations from the study: Certain nonresponders likewise exhibited a low normalized T-cell clonal expansion.

As regards this clone: Its antigen is not identified.

The V and J ends lost 5 bases and 2 bases, in that order; junction bases with no gene match: 8. Germline values: CDR1 MDHEN, CDR2 SYDVKM. The CDR3 spans 15 residues. The assay was immunoSEQ multiplex PCR, and TCRdb's table has in-frame clones only and misses some. The table shows about 76,000 clones, with 88% occurring only once. J is TRBJ1-2 and V is TRBV28, with 7 bases fitting TRBD1. Sequenced material: CD4+ or CD8+ T cells sorted from blood, taken in a trial of the OX40 agonist ivuxolimab. This TCR was sampled from an adult with an advanced solid tumor such as melanoma, head and neck, liver or kidney cancer. The CDR3, as DNA: TGTGCCAGCAGTACTCCAGGGGGAACCAACTATGGCTACACCTTC. It yields the protein CASSTPGGTNYGYTF.